Shown below are 25 T cell receptor beta chains from a single sample sequenced in a study of blood T cell repertoires in COVID-19. Clones were read by immunoSEQ multiplex PCR, and TCRdb kept only the in-frame ones, dropping some. The table shows about 80,000 clones, with 65% to 85% occurring only once. Sequencing input: peripheral blood. These receptor sequences come from a man aged 55-75 years with active or convalescent COVID-19.

J is TRBJ1-1 and V is TRBV7-9; D is possibly TRBD1 (5 bases). This CDR3 contains 13 residues. The germline V gene encodes CDR1 SEHNR and CDR2 FQNEAQ (reference sequence). The CDR3: CGHRRGMNTEAFF. The CDR3, as DNA: TGTGGCCACCGGAGGGGTATGAACACTGAAGCTTTCTTT.

The chain combines TRBV2 with TRBJ1-3, with TRBD1 identical over 8 bases. The CDR3 spans 19 residues. V gave up 0 bases and J gave up 4 bases; unmatched junction bases: 14. CDR1 is SNHLY, CDR2 FYNNEI, per germline. CDR3 sequence: CASSEALRAGGRGGNTIYF. In nucleotides, the CDR3 is TGTGCCAGCAGTGAAGCGCTTAGGGCAGGGGGCAGAGGAGGAAACACCATATATTTT.

The chain links TRBV4-2 to TRBJ1-2; 9 bases are a match to TRBD1. Germline-derived CDR1 and CDR2 are LGHNA and YNFKEQ. This CDR3 has 15 amino acids. Trimming removed 0 bases from V and 6 bases from J; junction bases left unmatched: 5. The CDR3 here is CASSQELRDRDGYTF. CDR3 in DNA: TGTGCCAGCAGCCAAGAGCTACGGGACAGGGATGGCTACACCTTC.

This rearrangement joins TRBV29-1 to TRBJ2-7; possibly TRBD1 for D (6 bases). The CDR3 has 12 residues. Trimming took off 4 bases at V and 3 bases at J, with 10 bases between the two ends. In germline, CDR1 is SQVTM, CDR2 ANQGSEA. This CDR3 is CSVAPQGYEQYF. The DNA for the CDR3 is TGCAGCGTTGCTCCACAGGGCTACGAGCAGTACTTC.

This rearrangement joins TRBV3-1 (or the pseudogene TRBV3-2) to TRBJ1-4; weak D call: TRBD1 (5 bases). Trimming removed 1 base from V and 12 bases from J, with 6 bases in between. Germline CDR1 LGHDT, CDR2 YNNKEL (reference sequence). The CDR3 sequence is 11 residues long. The DNA of the CDR3 is TGTGCCAGCAGCCAAGTAGGGGAACTGTTTTTT. Translation gives CASSQVGELFF.

The J gene is TRBJ1-1, the V gene TRBV12-3 or TRBV12-4; D unclear. The CDR3 loop spans 13 amino acids. Between the trimmed V and J ends, which lost 5 bases and 1 base, there was a span of 8 bases. In DNA, the CDR3 is TGTGCCAGCAGTCCTGGCTGGAACACTGAAGCTTTCTTT. Its translation: CASSPGWNTEAFF.

The chain recombines TRBV2 with TRBJ2-5; D might be TRBD2 (6 bases). The germline gives CDR1 SNHLY, CDR2 FYNNEI. Trimming cost V 7 bases and J 4 bases, with 19 bases left between them. The CDR3 runs to 15 residues. The CDR3 loop reads CASTSLARSAETQYF. In DNA, the CDR3 is TGTGCCAGCACCTCACTAGCTCGGTCGGCAGAGACCCAGTACTTC.

For this clone: The same CDR3 is also encoded by other DNA sequences in this sample. The chain links TRBV12-3 or TRBV12-4 to TRBJ1-2; D not resolved. The CDR3 extends over 13 amino acids. Trimming pared 1 base from V and 2 bases from J, leaving 5 bases between. Here the CDR3 DNA reads TGTGCCAGCAGTTTAGTTCAGAACTATGGCTACACCTTC. Protein sequence: CASSLVQNYGYTF.

This chain joins TRBV6-5 and TRBJ2-5, with 11 bases that match TRBD1. CDR1 MNHEY and CDR2 SVGAGI come from the germline V gene. After removal of 4 bases from V and 7 bases from J, the junction contained 11 bases not matched to a gene. This CDR3 has 16 amino acids. The CDR3 nucleotides are TGTGCCAGCAGTTTACTCCTCGGGACAGGGGGGACGACCCAGTACTTC. Translating gives CASSLLLGTGGTTQYF.

The rearrangement uses TRBV3-1 (or the pseudogene TRBV3-2) and TRBJ1-1; D might be TRBD1 (5 bases). CDR3 length: 14 residues. The ends were cut back, 7 bases at V and 2 bases at J, with 14 bases in the middle. Germline loops: CDR1 LGHDT, CDR2 YNNKEL (reference sequence). CDR3 nucleotides: TGTGCCAGCACCCAGGGACTCACTAACACTGAAGCTTTCTTT. Translation gives CASTQGLTNTEAFF.

V usage is TRBV18 and J usage is TRBJ1-5; no clear D. Trimming left V 2 bases short and J 4 bases short, with 9 bases between. CDR3 length: 14 amino acids. Germline lookup yields CDR1 KGHSH and CDR2 LQKENI. The CDR3: CASSPKQSNQPQHF. CDR3 coding DNA: TGTGCCAGCTCACCAAAACAGTCAAATCAGCCCCAGCATTTT.

The chain couples TRBV19 to TRBJ2-3; TRBD2 matches at 7 bases. This CDR3 spans 15 amino acids. V trimming: 6 bases; J trimming: 0 bases; junction bases outside the gene matches: 6. Germline CDR1 LNHDA, CDR2 SQIVND (reference sequence). CDR3 region: CASRGGTASTDTQYF. CDR3 coding DNA: TGTGCCAGTAGGGGGGGGACGGCCAGCACAGATACGCAGTATTTT.

The chain couples TRBV27 to TRBJ1-4; 8 nucleotides line up with TRBD1. Germline assignment: CDR1 MNHEY and CDR2 SMNVEV (reference sequence). This CDR3 has 14 residues. J gave up 7 bases and V 5 bases, and 6 bases lay outside the gene matches. The CDR3 loop is CASSTTGGFEKLFF. The CDR3 bases are TGTGCCAGCAGTACTACAGGGGGTTTTGAAAAACTGTTTTTT.

The chain has TRBV19 and TRBJ1-5; D is uncertain. The ends were cut back, 7 bases at V and 0 bases at J, with 7 bases in the middle. The CDR3 loop spans 13 amino acids. CDR1 and CDR2 from the germline V gene are LNHDA and SQIVND (reference sequence). CDR3: CASTVYSNQPQHF. CDR3 nucleotide sequence: TGTGCCAGTACGGTATATAGCAATCAGCCCCAGCATTTT.

The rearrangement uses TRBV2 and TRBJ2-1; 7 positions match TRBD1. This CDR3 has 16 residues. The germline gives CDR1 SNHLY, CDR2 FYNNEI. V shed 6 bases and J 6 bases; nucleotides not matched to a gene: 14. The CDR3 DNA follows: TGTGCCAGCAGCGGGGACAGCCGATCCCGCGCCAATGAGCAGTTCTTC. Translating it yields CASSGDSRSRANEQFF.

This clone was found once. The chain uses TRBV24-1 and TRBJ2-4; D unclear. Germline assignment: CDR1 KGHDR and CDR2 SFDVKD. The CDR3 is 20 amino acids. The V gene lost 3 bases and the J gene lost 1 base, with 24 bases spanning the gap. This CDR3 reads CATSDPEAPSAPSAKNIQYF. DNA for the CDR3: TGTGCCACCAGTGATCCCGAGGCACCAAGTGCTCCTTCGGCCAAAAACATTCAGTACTTC.

V usage is TRBV29-1 and J usage is TRBJ1-2; D is undetermined. Per the germline V gene, CDR1 is SQVTM and CDR2 is ANQGSEA. The CDR3 is made up of 11 amino acids. Trimming took off 6 bases at V and 6 bases at J, with 11 bases between the two ends. CDR3 coding DNA: TGCAGCGTCCCTGGGCGTGATGGCTACACCTTC. Translation gives CSVPGRDGYTF. The whole variable domain, remainder taken from reference TRBV29-1 and TRBJ1-2, is SAVISQKPSRDICQRGTSLTIQCQVDSQVTMMFWYRQQPGQSLTLIATANQGSEATYESGFVIDKFPISRPNLTFSTLTVSNMSPEDSSIYLCSVPGRDGYTFGSGTRLTVV.

This chain links TRBV14 with TRBJ2-7; D is undetermined. Deletions cut 0 bases from V and 8 bases from J, with 8 bases between. The CDR3 is made up of 12 amino acids. Germline-derived CDR1 and CDR2 are SGHDN and FVKESK. The CDR3 loop is CASSQDRSKQYF. The CDR3 coding sequence is TGTGCCAGCAGCCAAGATAGGAGTAAGCAGTACTTC.

This clone was recorded only once. The V call is TRBV19, the J call TRBJ2-1, with D possibly TRBD1 on 6 matching bases. V was shortened by 1 base and J by 12 bases, with 16 bases between the two germline ends. Germline CDR1 and CDR2: LNHDA and SQIVND (reference sequence). This CDR3 has 14 amino acids. CDR3 DNA: TGTGCCAGTAGTATAGGACGGGACGTAGGGGGGCAGTTCTTC. Its protein is CASSIGRDVGGQFF.

The rearrangement links TRBV18 to TRBJ1-3; 9 nucleotides line up with TRBD1. The CDR3 consists of 15 residues. Germline trimming cut 6 bases from V and 4 bases from J; bases unmatched to any gene: 7. Germline V gene data show CDR1 as KGHSH and CDR2 as LQKENI. The CDR3 DNA is TGTGCCAGCTCCAGAGGGACAGGGATAGGAAACACCATATATTTT. Its translation is CASSRGTGIGNTIYF.

CDR3 bases: TGTGCCAGCAGTTCCACCGACAGGGGGGACTATGGCTACACCTTC. Encoded protein: CASSSTDRGDYGYTF. The genes are TRBV6-2 or TRBV6-3 and TRBJ1-2; 9 nucleotides agree with TRBD1. Trimming removed 4 bases from V and 3 bases from J; junction bases left unmatched: 6. This CDR3 comprises 15 residues. Germline-derived CDR1 and CDR2 are MNHEY and SVGEGT.

The chain carries TRBV5-1 and TRBJ2-2, with TRBD2 as a possible D gene (7 bases). This CDR3 contains 15 residues. CDR1 is SGHRS, CDR2 YFSETQ, per germline. The V and J ends lost 6 bases and 3 bases respectively, with 15 bases between them. The CDR3 here is CASTLGGPDTGELFF. In DNA, the CDR3 is TGCGCCAGCACCCTGGGGGGGCCGGACACCGGGGAGCTGTTTTTT.

V is TRBV5-1 and J is TRBJ2-3; no firm D call. V was pared by 0 bases and J by 2 bases, with 10 bases between. Germline CDR1 is SGHRS and CDR2 is YFSETQ. CDR3 size: 15 residues. CDR3 sequence: CASSLARPDTDTQYF. Here the CDR3 DNA reads TGCGCCAGCAGCTTGGCCAGGCCCGACACAGATACGCAGTATTTT.

The chain links TRBV19 to TRBJ1-3, with D tentatively TRBD1 (6 bases). Trimming removed 3 bases at V and 0 bases at J, with 18 bases between. The CDR3 contains 18 residues. Germline V gene data show CDR1 as LNHDA and CDR2 as SQIVND (reference sequence). The chain's CDR3 is CASSIVRGRYFSGNTIYF. The CDR3 nucleotides are TGTGCCAGTAGTATCGTCAGGGGCCGCTATTTCTCTGGAAACACCATATATTTT. The full variable domain, its missing parts supplied by reference TRBV19 and TRBJ1-3, is DGGITQSPKYLFRKEGQNVTLSCEQNLNHDAMYWYRQDPGQGLRLIYYSQIVNDFQKGDIAEGYSVSREKKESFPLTVTSAQKNPTAFYLCASSIVRGRYFSGNTIYFGEGSWLTVV.

V gene TRBV11-2 combines with J gene TRBJ2-7, with TRBD1 identical over 8 bases. The CDR3 loop spans 14 amino acids. CDR1 and CDR2 (germline): SGHAT, FQNNGV. Trimming removed 4 bases from V and 5 bases from J; junction bases left unmatched: 7. The CDR3 DNA sequence: TGTGCCAGCAGCTCCAGGGGGCGAGCGAACGAGCAGTACTTC. Its translation: CASSSRGRANEQYF. The variable domain in full, completed from reference TRBV11-2 and TRBJ2-7, reads EAGVAQSPRYKIIEKRQSVAFWCNPISGHATLYWYQQILGQGPKLLIQFQNNGVVDDSQLPKDRFSAERLKGVDSTLKIQPAKLEDSAVYLCASSSRGRANEQYFGPGTRLTVT.